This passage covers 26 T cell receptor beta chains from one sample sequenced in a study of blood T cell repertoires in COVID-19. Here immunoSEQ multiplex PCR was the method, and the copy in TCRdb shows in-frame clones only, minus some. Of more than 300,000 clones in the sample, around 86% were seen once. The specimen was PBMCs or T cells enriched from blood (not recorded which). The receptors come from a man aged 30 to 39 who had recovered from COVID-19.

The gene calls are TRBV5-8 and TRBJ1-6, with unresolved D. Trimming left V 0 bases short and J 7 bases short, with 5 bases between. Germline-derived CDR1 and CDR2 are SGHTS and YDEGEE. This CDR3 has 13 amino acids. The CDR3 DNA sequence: TGTGCCAGCAGCTTGGACGGGAATTCACCCCTCCACTTT. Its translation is CASSLDGNSPLHF.

The CDR3 region has the DNA TGTGCCAGCAGCCCATCCGGCGGAAGCGGGGAGCTGTTTTTT. It yields the protein CASSPSGGSGELFF. The chain carries TRBV6-5 and TRBJ2-2; D remains ambiguous. V lost 6 bases and J 7 bases, leaving 15 bases between the germline ends. The CDR3 has 14 residues. Germline-derived CDR1 and CDR2 are MNHEY and SVGAGI.

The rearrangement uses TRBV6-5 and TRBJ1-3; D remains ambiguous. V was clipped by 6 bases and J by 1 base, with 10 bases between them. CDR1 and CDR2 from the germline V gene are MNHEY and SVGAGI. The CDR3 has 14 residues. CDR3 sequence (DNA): TGTGCCAGCAGCCAAGGAGGTTCTGGAAACACCATATATTTT. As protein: CASSQGGSGNTIYF.

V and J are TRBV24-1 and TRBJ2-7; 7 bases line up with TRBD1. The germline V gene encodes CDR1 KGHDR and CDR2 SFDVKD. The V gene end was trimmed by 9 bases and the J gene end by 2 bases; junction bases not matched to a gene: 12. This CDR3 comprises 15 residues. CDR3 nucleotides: TGTGCCACCGCAGACCCGAGGGACAGAACCTACGAGCAGTACTTC. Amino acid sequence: CATADPRDRTYEQYF.

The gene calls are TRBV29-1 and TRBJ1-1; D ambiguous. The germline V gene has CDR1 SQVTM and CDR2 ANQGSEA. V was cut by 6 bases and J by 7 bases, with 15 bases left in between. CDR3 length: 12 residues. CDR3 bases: TGCAGCGTGACCAACGGAGGCGGTGAAGCTTTCTTT. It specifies CSVTNGGGEAFF.

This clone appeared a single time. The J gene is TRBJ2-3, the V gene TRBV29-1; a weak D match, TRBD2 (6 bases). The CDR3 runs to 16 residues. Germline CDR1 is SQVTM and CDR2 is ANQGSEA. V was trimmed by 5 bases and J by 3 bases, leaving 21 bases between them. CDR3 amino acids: CSVSPSGVRITDTQYF. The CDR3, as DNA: TGCAGCGTTTCCCCGTCGGGAGTCCGAATTACAGATACGCAGTATTTT.

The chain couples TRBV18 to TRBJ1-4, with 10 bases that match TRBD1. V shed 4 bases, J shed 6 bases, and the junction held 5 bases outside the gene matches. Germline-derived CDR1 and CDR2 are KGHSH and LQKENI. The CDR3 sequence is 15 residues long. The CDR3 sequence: CASSRKGTGDEKLFF. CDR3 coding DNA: TGTGCCAGCTCACGCAAGGGGACAGGGGATGAAAAACTGTTTTTT.

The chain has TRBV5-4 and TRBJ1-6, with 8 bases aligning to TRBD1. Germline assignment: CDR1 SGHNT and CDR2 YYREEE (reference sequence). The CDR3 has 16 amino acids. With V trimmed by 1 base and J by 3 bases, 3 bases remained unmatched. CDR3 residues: CASSLSGGYYNSPLHF. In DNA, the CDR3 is TGTGCCAGCAGCTTGTCAGGGGGCTACTATAATTCACCCCTCCACTTT. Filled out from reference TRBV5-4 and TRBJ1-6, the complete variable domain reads ETGVTQSPTHLIKTRGQQVTLRCSSQSGHNTVSWYQQALGQGPQFIFQYYREEENGRGNFPPRFSGLQFPNYSSELNVNALELDDSALYLCASSLSGGYYNSPLHFGNGTRLTVT.

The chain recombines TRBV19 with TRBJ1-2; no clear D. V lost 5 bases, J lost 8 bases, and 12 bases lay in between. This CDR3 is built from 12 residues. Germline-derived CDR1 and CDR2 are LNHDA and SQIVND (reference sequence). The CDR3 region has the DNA TGTGCCAGTAGTCCGGCGGGGTACGGCTACACCTTC. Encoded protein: CASSPAGYGYTF.

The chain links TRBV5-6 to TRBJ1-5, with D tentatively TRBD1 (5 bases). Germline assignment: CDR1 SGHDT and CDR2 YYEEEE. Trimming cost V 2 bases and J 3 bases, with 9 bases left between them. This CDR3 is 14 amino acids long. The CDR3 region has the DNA TGTGCCAGCAGCTTCACAGGTGCCAATCAGCCCCAGCATTTT. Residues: CASSFTGANQPQHF.

CDR3 residues: CASSGDRETKGEQYF. In DNA form, the CDR3 reads TGTGCCAGCAGCGGGGACAGGGAAACAAAGGGAGAGCAGTACTTC. V usage is TRBV9 and J usage is TRBJ2-7; TRBD1 agrees at 9 bases. The V gene's germline CDR1 is SGDLS and CDR2 YYNGEE. The trim removed 3 bases at V and 7 bases at J, leaving 11 bases unmatched. The CDR3 is 15 amino acids.

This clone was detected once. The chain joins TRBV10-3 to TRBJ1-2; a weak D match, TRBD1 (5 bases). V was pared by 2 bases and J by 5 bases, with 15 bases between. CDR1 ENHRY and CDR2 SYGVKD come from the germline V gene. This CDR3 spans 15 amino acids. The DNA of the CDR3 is TGTGCCATCAGTGAGGTGGATATGGGGCTTTATGGCTACACCTTC. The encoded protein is CAISEVDMGLYGYTF.

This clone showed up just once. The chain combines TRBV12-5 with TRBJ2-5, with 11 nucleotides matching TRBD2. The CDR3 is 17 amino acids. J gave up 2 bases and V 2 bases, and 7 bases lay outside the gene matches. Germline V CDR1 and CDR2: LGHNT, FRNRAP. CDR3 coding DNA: TGTGCTAGTGGTTTGAAGGTCCTAGCGGGAGGACAAGAGACCCAGTACTTC. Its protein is CASGLKVLAGGQETQYF.

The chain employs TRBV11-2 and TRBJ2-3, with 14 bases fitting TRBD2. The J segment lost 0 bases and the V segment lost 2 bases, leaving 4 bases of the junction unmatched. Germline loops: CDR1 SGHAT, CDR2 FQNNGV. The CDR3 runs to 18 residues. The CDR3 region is CASSLMRLAGGSTDTQYF. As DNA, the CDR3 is TGTGCCAGCAGCTTAATGAGACTAGCGGGAGGGAGCACAGATACGCAGTATTTT.

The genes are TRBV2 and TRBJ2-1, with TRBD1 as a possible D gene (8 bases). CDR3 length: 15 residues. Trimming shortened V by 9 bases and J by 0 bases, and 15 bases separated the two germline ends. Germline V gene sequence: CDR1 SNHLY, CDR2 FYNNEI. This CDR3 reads CASQGGTGSYNEQFF. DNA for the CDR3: TGTGCCAGTCAGGGGGGGACAGGCTCCTACAATGAGCAGTTCTTC. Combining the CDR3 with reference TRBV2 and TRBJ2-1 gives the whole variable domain EPEVTQTPSHQVTQMGQEVILRCVPISNHLYFYWYRQILGQKVEFLVSFYNNEISEKSEIFDDQFSVERPDGSNFTLKIRSTKLEDSAMYFCASQGGTGSYNEQFFGPGTRLTVL.

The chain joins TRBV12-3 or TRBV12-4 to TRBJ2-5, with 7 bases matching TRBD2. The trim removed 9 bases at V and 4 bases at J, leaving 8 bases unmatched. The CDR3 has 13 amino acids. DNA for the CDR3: TGTGCCAGTATGCGGGGGTTAGGAGAGACCCAGTACTTC. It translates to CASMRGLGETQYF.

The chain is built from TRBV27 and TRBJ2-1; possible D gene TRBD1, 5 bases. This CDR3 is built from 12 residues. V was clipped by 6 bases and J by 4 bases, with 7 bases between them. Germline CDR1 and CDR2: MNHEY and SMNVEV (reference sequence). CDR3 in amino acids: CASSAGYNEQFF. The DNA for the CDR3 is TGTGCCAGCAGCGCAGGGTACAATGAGCAGTTCTTC.

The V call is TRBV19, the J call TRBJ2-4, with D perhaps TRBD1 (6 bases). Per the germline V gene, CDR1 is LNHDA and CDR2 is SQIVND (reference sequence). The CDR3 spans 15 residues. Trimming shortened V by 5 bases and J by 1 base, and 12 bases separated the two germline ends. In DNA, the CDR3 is TGTGCCAGTAGTCCTTACAGGGAGGCCAAAAACATTCAGTACTTC. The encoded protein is CASSPYREAKNIQYF.

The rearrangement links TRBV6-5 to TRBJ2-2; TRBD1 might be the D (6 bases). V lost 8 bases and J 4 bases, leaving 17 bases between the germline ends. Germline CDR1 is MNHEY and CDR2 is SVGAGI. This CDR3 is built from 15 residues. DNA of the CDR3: TGTGCCAGCTGGCCCGGGACAAGGAGCACCGGGGAGCTGTTTTTT. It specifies CASWPGTRSTGELFF.

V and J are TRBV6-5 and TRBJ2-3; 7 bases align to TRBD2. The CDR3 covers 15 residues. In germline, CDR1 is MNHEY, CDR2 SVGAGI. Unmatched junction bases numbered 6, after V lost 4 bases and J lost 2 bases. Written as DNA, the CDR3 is TGTGCCAGCAGTTCCCCCGGGACTATCACAGATACGCAGTATTTT. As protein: CASSSPGTITDTQYF.

The CDR3 nucleotides read TGCGCCAGCAGCCAGGCTTGGGACAGCTATGGCTACACCTTC. It yields the protein CASSQAWDSYGYTF. This chain joins TRBV4-1 and TRBJ1-2, with TRBD1 matching over 7 bases. Unmatched junction bases numbered 5, after V lost 3 bases and J lost 4 bases. The CDR3 is 14 residues long. Germline V CDR1 and CDR2: MGHRA, YSYEKL.

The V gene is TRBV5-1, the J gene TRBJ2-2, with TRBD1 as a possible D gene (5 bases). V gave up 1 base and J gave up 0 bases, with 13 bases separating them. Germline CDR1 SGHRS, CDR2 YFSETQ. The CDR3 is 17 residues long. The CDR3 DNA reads TGCGCCAGCAGCTTGCGGGCGGCAGGGACGAACACCGGGGAGCTGTTTTTT. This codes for CASSLRAAGTNTGELFF.

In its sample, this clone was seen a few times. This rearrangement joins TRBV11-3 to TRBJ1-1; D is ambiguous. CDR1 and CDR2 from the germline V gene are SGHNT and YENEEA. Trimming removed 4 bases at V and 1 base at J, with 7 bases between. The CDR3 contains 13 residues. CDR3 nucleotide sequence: TGTGCCAGCAGCTCGTCCCCGAACACTGAAGCTTTCTTT. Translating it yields CASSSSPNTEAFF.

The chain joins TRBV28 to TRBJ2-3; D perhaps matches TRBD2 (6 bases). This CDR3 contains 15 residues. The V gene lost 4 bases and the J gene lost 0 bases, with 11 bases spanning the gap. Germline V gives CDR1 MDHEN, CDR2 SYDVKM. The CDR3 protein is CASSSVAVSTDTQYF. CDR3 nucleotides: TGTGCCAGCAGTTCGGTAGCGGTAAGCACAGATACGCAGTATTTT.

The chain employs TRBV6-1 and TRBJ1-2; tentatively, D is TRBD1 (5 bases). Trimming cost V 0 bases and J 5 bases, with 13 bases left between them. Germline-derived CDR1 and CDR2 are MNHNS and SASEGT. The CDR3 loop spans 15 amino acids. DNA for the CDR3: TGTGCCAGCAGTGAAGCTCTCATGGCAGGGTATGGCTACACCTTC. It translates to CASSEALMAGYGYTF.

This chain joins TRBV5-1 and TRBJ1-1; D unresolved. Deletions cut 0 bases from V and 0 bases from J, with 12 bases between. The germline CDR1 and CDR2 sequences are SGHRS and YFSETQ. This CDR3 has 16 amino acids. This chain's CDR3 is CASSLGGTNMNTEAFF. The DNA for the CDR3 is TGCGCCAGCAGCTTGGGTGGCACCAATATGAACACTGAAGCTTTCTTT.